These 19 T cell receptor beta chains were all obtained from the same sample, sequenced in a study of circulating and synovial CD4+ cells in juvenile arthritis. This table comes from immunoSEQ multiplex PCR, and its TCRdb copy is limited to in-frame clones, with some not included. The sample yields some 35,000 clones, about 95% seen once. Sequencing was carried out using CD4+ T cells from blood. The source of these receptors is a human donor with juvenile idiopathic arthritis.

V and J are TRBV10-1 and TRBJ2-6; TRBD1 agrees at 7 bases. The CDR3 contains 19 residues. The V and J ends lost 7 bases and 0 bases, in that order; junction bases with no gene match: 15. Germline-derived CDR1 and CDR2 are WNHNN and SYGVQD (reference sequence). This CDR3 reads CASTLRGNRPHSGANVLTF. CDR3 sequence (DNA): TGCGCCAGCACACTCAGGGGGAACAGGCCCCACTCTGGGGCCAACGTCCTGACTTTC.

The chain uses TRBV6-1 and TRBJ1-2, with D possibly matching TRBD1 (5 bases). Germline assignment: CDR1 MNHNS and CDR2 SASEGT. The CDR3 spans 12 residues. Trimming removed 3 bases from V and 4 bases from J, with 6 bases in between. The CDR3 DNA reads as TGTGCCAGCAGTGAGCAGGGCTATGGCTACACCTTC. Its protein product is CASSEQGYGYTF.

The chain joins TRBV13 to TRBJ2-7, with 8 bases identical to TRBD1. The CDR3 extends over 15 amino acids. V lost 5 bases to trimming and J lost 4 bases; unmatched junction nucleotides: 10. The germline gives CDR1 PRHDT, CDR2 FYEKMQ (reference sequence). CDR3 region: CASSRTGQELYEQYF. The CDR3 bases are TGTGCCAGCAGCCGTACGGGACAGGAACTGTACGAGCAGTACTTC.

The V and J genes are TRBV28 and TRBJ2-7, with TRBD1 matching over 7 bases. J was trimmed by 4 bases and V by 6 bases; bases with no gene match: 9. The CDR3 contains 14 residues. The germline V gene has CDR1 MDHEN and CDR2 SYDVKM. CDR3 residues: CASRLPGQEYEQYF. The CDR3 DNA sequence: TGTGCCAGCAGGCTACCCGGACAGGAATACGAGCAGTACTTC.

In nucleotides, the CDR3 is TGTGCCATCAGTGAGGGACGGGAAGGTCAGCCCCAGCATTTT. Amino acid sequence: CAISEGREGQPQHF. The chain uses TRBV10-3 and TRBJ1-5; D is ambiguous. This CDR3 has 14 amino acids. The germline V gene has CDR1 ENHRY and CDR2 SYGVKD. The germline V and J ends were trimmed by 2 bases and 6 bases, with 11 bases remaining between them.

V and J are TRBV28 and TRBJ1-1, with 10 bases aligning to TRBD1. The CDR3 runs 15 residues. The J segment lost 7 bases and the V segment lost 7 bases, leaving 12 bases of the junction unmatched. Germline lookup yields CDR1 MDHEN and CDR2 SYDVKM. The CDR3 here is CASTPDRGRAVEAFF. The CDR3 nucleotides are TGTGCCAGCACACCTGACAGGGGGCGCGCCGTTGAAGCTTTCTTT.

This chain joins TRBV4-2 and TRBJ1-2; D is undetermined. Germline V lookup: CDR1 LGHNA, CDR2 YNFKEQ. The CDR3 contains 14 residues. V was clipped by 4 bases and J by 8 bases, with 17 bases between them. The CDR3 spells CASSPVEPSGGYTF. In DNA form, the CDR3 reads TGTGCCAGCAGCCCAGTGGAGCCCTCGGGGGGCTACACCTTC.

The chain uses TRBV9 and TRBJ2-2; 9 bases are a match to TRBD2. This CDR3 contains 16 residues. CDR1 is SGDLS, CDR2 YYNGEE, per germline. Unmatched junction bases numbered 7, after V lost 3 bases and J lost 4 bases. The CDR3 spells CASSAKGLAGTGELFF. The CDR3 bases are TGTGCCAGCAGCGCAAAGGGACTAGCAGGCACCGGGGAGCTGTTTTTT.

In this sample, this clone turned up once. The chain joins TRBV7-2 to TRBJ2-3; a possible D gene is TRBD2 (6 bases). The CDR3 sequence is 16 residues long. Germline V CDR1 and CDR2: SGHTA, FQGNSA. V shed 5 bases and J shed 2 bases, with 17 bases lying between them. In nucleotides, the CDR3 is TGTGCCAGCAGCCCATTAGCTAGCGTGTACACAGATACGCAGTATTTT. Its translation: CASSPLASVYTDTQYF.

V usage is TRBV5-1 and J usage is TRBJ2-7, with D maybe TRBD1 (6 bases). CDR3 length: 15 residues. V lost 0 bases, J lost 2 bases, and 12 bases lay in between. Per the germline V gene, CDR1 is SGHRS and CDR2 is YFSETQ. The chain's CDR3 is CASSLGSRTAYEQYF. In DNA form, the CDR3 reads TGCGCCAGCAGCTTGGGAAGTAGGACAGCCTACGAGCAGTACTTC.

The rearrangement joins TRBV27 to TRBJ2-1; 9 bases map to TRBD2. This CDR3 spans 15 amino acids. With 5 bases clipped from V and 2 bases from J, the junction kept 4 bases outside the gene matches. Germline CDR1 reads MNHEY; CDR2 reads SMNVEV (reference sequence). The CDR3 region is CASSARLAAYNEQFF. The DNA for the CDR3 is TGTGCCAGCAGTGCCCGACTAGCGGCCTACAATGAGCAGTTCTTC.

Details on this clone: The same CDR3 arises from other DNA sequences in this sample as well. This chain connects TRBV5-1 to TRBJ1-1, with D uncertain. The CDR3 is 16 residues long. Between the trimmed V and J ends, which lost 5 bases and 0 bases, there was a span of 17 bases. Looked up from germline, CDR1 is SGHRS and CDR2 is YFSETQ. The CDR3 sequence: CASRLLPAALNTEAFF. The DNA of the CDR3 is TGCGCCAGCAGACTACTACCGGCCGCTTTGAACACTGAAGCTTTCTTT.

V gene TRBV4-2 combines with J gene TRBJ2-7, with 12 bases lining up with TRBD1. Germline trimming cut 0 bases from V and 4 bases from J; bases unmatched to any gene: 4. Germline CDR1 reads LGHNA; CDR2 reads YNFKEQ. This CDR3 is built from 16 residues. CDR3 nucleotides: TGTGCCAGCAGCCAAGATAGGGACAGGGGGCTATACGAGCAGTACTTC. This encodes CASSQDRDRGLYEQYF.

The V and J genes are TRBV28 and TRBJ1-5, with no clear D. The germline V gene has CDR1 MDHEN and CDR2 SYDVKM. The CDR3 spans 13 residues. The V and J ends lost 4 bases and 6 bases respectively, with 10 bases between them. The CDR3 DNA reads TGTGCCAGCAGTTCACCATCAGGTCAGCCCCAGCATTTT. Protein sequence: CASSSPSGQPQHF.

The V and J genes are TRBV19 and TRBJ1-2; D is perhaps TRBD1 (6 bases). This CDR3 contains 13 residues. Germline CDR1 LNHDA, CDR2 SQIVND (reference sequence). V lost 4 bases and J 3 bases, leaving 9 bases between the germline ends. The DNA of the CDR3 is TGTGCCAGTAGTACAAGGACAGACTATGGCTACACCTTC. Protein: CASSTRTDYGYTF.

The gene calls are TRBV18 and TRBJ2-5; perhaps TRBD2 as D (6 bases). The CDR3 has 14 residues. From germline, CDR1 is KGHSH and CDR2 LQKENI. V shed 3 bases and J shed 4 bases, with 12 bases lying between them. In DNA, the CDR3 is TGTGCCAGCTCACCGGCAAACGGGGGAGAGACCCAGTACTTC. Its protein is CASSPANGGETQYF.

The chain uses TRBV28 and TRBJ1-1; TRBD1 agrees at 8 bases. The V gene's germline CDR1 is MDHEN and CDR2 SYDVKM. The junction had 4 bases not matched to a gene; V was cut back by 6 bases and J by 1 base. The CDR3 is 14 amino acids. CDR3 protein: CASRTGTGNTEAFF. The DNA of the CDR3 is TGTGCCAGCAGGACCGGGACAGGGAACACTGAAGCTTTCTTT.

The V call is TRBV21-1, the J call TRBJ1-1; the D segment call TRBD1 is taken from the table without a DNA check. TRBV21-1 is annotated as a pseudogene. This CDR3 comprises 15 residues. CDR3 residues: CASSIRQKLNTEAFF. The CDR3 region has the DNA TGTGCCAGCAGCATTCGACAGAAGCTTAACACTGAAGCTTTCTTT.

The genes are TRBV5-6 and TRBJ1-1; D ambiguous. The CDR3 is made up of 13 amino acids. Germline assignment: CDR1 SGHDT and CDR2 YYEEEE. The V end lost 4 bases, the J end lost 5 bases, and 12 bases lay between the germline ends. CDR3 in amino acids: CASSVDEGTEAFF. In nucleotides, the CDR3 is TGTGCCAGCAGCGTAGATGAGGGAACTGAAGCTTTCTTT.